Given below is one T cell receptor (beta chain) in context. This clonotype was counted ten times or more. Its antigen remains undetermined. No base quality information exists; no much larger clone differs at one position. The sample originates from a study of T-cell memory formation after mild COVID-19 (dated by TCRdb to the early 2020s). Background on the whole study: Most TCR sequence clusters were specific to one of the two donors. In a couple of donors, T-cell clones that expanded and contracted after mild COVID-19 were tracked by sequencing TCRalpha and TCRbeta repertoires over time. Two young, previously healthy adult volunteers, one female and one male, were included in the cohort.

TCRdb shows the sequencer as Illumina NovaSeq 6000. TCRalpha and TCRbeta cDNA libraries were constructed by 5'RACE with constant-segment primers, with sample barcodes and unique molecular identifiers being introduced. Trizol reagent was used to extract RNA from every sample. Library amplification was performed in two PCR steps, and a second sample barcode and Illumina TruSeq adapters were introduced in the second step. The libraries were sequenced on an Illumina NovaSeq using 2 x 150 bp paired-end reads. Processing in the source paper ran as follows. Demultiplexing of reads and collapsing into UMI-guided consensus sequences were performed with migec v1.2.7. Using mixcr v2.1.11, UMI consensuses were aligned to TRA and TRB V and J templates and then assembled into clonotypes. Expanded or contracted clonotypes were those called significant by both edgeR and NoisET, with noise models trained on biological replicates. For edgeR calls, a false discovery rate-adjusted p below 0.01 and a log2 fold-change threshold of 1 were applied. As an exploratory analysis of dynamics, max-normalized trajectories of the 1000 most abundant clonotypes were examined by PCA with hierarchical clustering. The CD4 or CD8 phenotype of responding clones was assigned using the separately sequenced CD4+ and CD8+ repertoires. TCRdb ran its own pipeline on the public reads, namely fastp trimming at Q25 and MiXCR clone calling, and kept in-frame beta chains. Every CDR3 protein is listed once, alongside the most common genes and DNA of its rows. TCRdb, not the authors, supplied the V and J calls. The sample includes roughly 160,000 distinct CDR3 sequences, with approximately 13% observed a single time. The ten largest clones capture approximately 3.4% of the sample.

Summary of the overall study and its limitations: The detection of some responding clones in pre-infection memory suggests that pre-existing cross-reactive memory T cells joined the SARS-CoV-2 response. Contracting CD4+ clones appeared mostly in the CM and EM memory subsets, whereas CD8+ clones were enriched in EMRA. SARS-CoV-2 specificity of the second-wave clones peaking on day 37 was not confirmed. From day 15 to 85, contracting clones showed balanced CD4/CD8 phenotypes, whereas a second wave of clones that expanded from day 15 to 37 leaned towards CD4+. Only two mild cases were covered by the study, and larger cohorts that include severe cases with pre-infection samples were considered necessary.

The CDR3, from cysteine to phenylalanine, totals 16 residues. Solely the CDR3 DNA is kept, with 48 bases framed from the first base. CDR1 and CDR2, looked up from the germline V gene, are SGHRS and YFSETQ. Unmatched junction bases come to 6, with V trimmed by 4 bases and J by 2 bases. Ficoll-Paque density gradient centrifugation was used to isolate PBMCs. Sample: PBMCs or a T cell subset sorted from them (not recorded which). The source is a man aged 18 to 30 who had mild COVID-19 (a few samples of this study predate the infection). The sample titles of this study are shuffled in the database, so cell type and time point are left out; the donor was told from shared clones. Recombination joined TRBV5-1 with TRBJ2-2; TRBD1 agrees with 9 junctional bases. The CDR3 protein sequence reads: CASSPGTGRNTGELFF. The DNA is TGCGCCAGCAGCCCCGGGACAGGGAGAAACACCGGGGAGCTGTTTTTT.